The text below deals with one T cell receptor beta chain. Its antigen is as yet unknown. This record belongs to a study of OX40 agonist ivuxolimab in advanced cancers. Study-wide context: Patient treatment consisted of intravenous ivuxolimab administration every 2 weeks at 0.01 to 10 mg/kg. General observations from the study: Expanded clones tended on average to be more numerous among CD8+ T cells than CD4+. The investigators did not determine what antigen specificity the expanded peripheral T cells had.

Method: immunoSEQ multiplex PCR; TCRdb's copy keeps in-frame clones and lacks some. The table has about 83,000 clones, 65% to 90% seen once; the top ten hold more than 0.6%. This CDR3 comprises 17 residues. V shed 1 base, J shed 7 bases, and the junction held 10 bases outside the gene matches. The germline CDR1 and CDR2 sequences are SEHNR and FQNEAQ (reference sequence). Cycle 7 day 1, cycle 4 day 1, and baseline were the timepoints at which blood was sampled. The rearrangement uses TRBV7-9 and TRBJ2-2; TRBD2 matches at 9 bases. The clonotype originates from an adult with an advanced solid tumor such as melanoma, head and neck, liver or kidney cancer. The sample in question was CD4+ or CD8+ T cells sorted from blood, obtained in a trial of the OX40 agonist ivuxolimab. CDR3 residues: CASSLVKGLAVYGELFF. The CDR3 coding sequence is TGTGCCAGCAGCTTAGTAAAGGGACTAGCAGTTTACGGGGAGCTGTTTTTT.